The 18 T cell receptor beta chains below were found in one sample sequenced in a study of T cells in Graves' hyperthyroidism and ophthalmopathy. The CDR3 regions of TCR beta were amplified from RNA transcripts. First-round RT-PCR with HTBI primers amplified the TCR CDR3 region. In TCRdb, the multiplex PCR reads were re-called with MiXCR into one record per CDR3 protein. Of some 620,000 distinct CDR3 sequences in the sample, about a sixth were seen once. Sequencing was done on a sample of blood. All receptors derive from a woman under 40 with Graves' hyperthyroidism.

This clonotype was observed many times. The V and J genes are TRBV20-1 and TRBJ2-3; D is uncertain. The CDR3 totals 13 residues. From germline, CDR1 is DFQATT and CDR2 SNEGSKA (reference sequence). Deletions cut 3 bases from V and 2 bases from J, with 9 bases between. The CDR3 loop reads CSARVGTTDTQYF. The CDR3 coding sequence is TGCAGTGCTAGGGTGGGAACCACAGATACGCAGTATTTT.

There are a few counts of this clonotype. V gene TRBV6-6 combines with J gene TRBJ1-1; 7 nucleotides align to TRBD1. The CDR3 loop spans 16 amino acids. Unmatched junction bases numbered 9, after V lost 0 bases and J lost 5 bases. Germline values: CDR1 MNHNY, CDR2 SVGAGI (reference sequence). CDR3 bases: TGTGCCAGCAGTTACTCGACTACCAGGGGGGGGACTGAAGCTTTCTTT. This sequence encodes CASSYSTTRGGTEAFF.

This clonotype was seen many times. The J gene is TRBJ2-1, the V gene TRBV24-1; D gene unclear. The CDR3 length is 13 residues. With 2 bases removed from V and 4 bases from J, the gap between germline ends came to 5 bases. Germline V lookup: CDR1 KGHDR, CDR2 SFDVKD. The CDR3 DNA reads as TGTGCCACCAGTGATTCGGGTTACAATGAGCAGTTCTTC. This sequence encodes CATSDSGYNEQFF.

This clonotype was counted at least ten times. This chain's CDR3 is CASSLAGTATEAFF. The DNA for the CDR3 is TGTGCCAGCAGTTTAGCTGGGACAGCTACTGAAGCTTTCTTT. This chain connects TRBV12-3 or TRBV12-4 to TRBJ1-1; 7 bases agree with TRBD1. V lost 0 bases and J lost 5; bases outside the gene matches: 3. There are 14 residues in the CDR3.

This clonotype was observed at least ten times. This chain links TRBV20-1 with TRBJ2-5; D possibly matches TRBD1 or TRBD2 (5 bases each). The CDR3 is 13 amino acids. Trimming removed 5 bases from V and 5 bases from J, with 15 bases in between. The germline gives CDR1 DFQATT, CDR2 SNEGSKA (reference sequence). CDR3 DNA: TGCAGTGCTTGGGGACGGGGCCGGGAGACCCAGTACTTC. Protein: CSAWGRGRETQYF.

This clonotype showed up many times. This chain connects TRBV6-1 to TRBJ1-6, with D perhaps TRBD1 (5 bases). The CDR3 loop spans 15 amino acids. Germline values: CDR1 MNHNS, CDR2 SASEGT. V was shortened by 5 bases and J by 10 bases, with 18 bases between the two germline ends. The CDR3, as DNA: TGTGCCAGCAGTTACTCTCGACCAGGGTCCTCACCCCTCCACTTT. Protein sequence: CASSYSRPGSSPLHF.

The chain employs TRBV2 and TRBJ1-5, with 7 positions matching TRBD1. Trimming at V came to 8 bases and at J to 4 bases, leaving 5 bases not matched to a gene. The CDR3 totals 13 residues. Germline V lookup: CDR1 SNHLY, CDR2 FYNNEI. The CDR3 is CASEQGLNQPQHF. The CDR3 nucleotides read TGTGCCAGCGAACAGGGGCTGAATCAGCCCCAGCATTTT.

This clonotype appeared many times. The chain employs TRBV12-3 or TRBV12-4 and TRBJ2-1; maybe TRBD1 (6 bases). This CDR3 is built from 15 residues. Deletions cut 3 bases from V and 1 base from J, with 10 bases between. The CDR3 sequence is CASSFSGVSYNEQFF. The CDR3 DNA follows: TGTGCCAGCAGTTTTTCAGGGGTGTCCTACAATGAGCAGTTCTTC.

This chain uses TRBV11-2 with TRBJ2-7, with 7 bases lining up with TRBD2. Unmatched junction bases numbered 12, after V lost 5 bases and J lost 5 bases. Germline V gene data show CDR1 as SGHAT and CDR2 as FQNNGV. The CDR3 runs to 15 residues. Here the CDR3 DNA reads TGTGCCAGCAGCCATCTACGCGGGAGAGAAAACGAGCAGTACTTC. Amino acids: CASSHLRGRENEQYF.

Many counts were recorded for this clonotype. This rearrangement joins TRBV2 to TRBJ2-1; no clear D. CDR1 is SNHLY, CDR2 FYNNEI, per germline. Deletions cut 7 bases from V and 1 base from J, with 11 bases between. The CDR3 length is 14 residues. CDR3 protein: CASTRRLSYNEQFF. CDR3 coding DNA: TGTGCCAGCACCCGCAGGCTATCCTACAATGAGCAGTTCTTC. Using reference TRBV2 and TRBJ2-1 for the parts outside the CDR3, the full variable domain is EPEVTQTPSHQVTQMGQEVILRCVPISNHLYFYWYRQILGQKVEFLVSFYNNEISEKSEIFDDQFSVERPDGSNFTLKIRSTKLEDSAMYFCASTRRLSYNEQFFGPGTRLTVL.

This clonotype was observed at least ten times. This sequence joins TRBV28 and TRBJ2-1; 7 nucleotides align to TRBD2. The CDR3 loop spans 15 amino acids. The V and J ends lost 6 bases and 7 bases, in that order; junction bases with no gene match: 12. In germline, CDR1 is MDHEN, CDR2 SYDVKM. The CDR3 bases are TGTGCCAGCAGCCTAGGGGAGGGTTATAGTAATGAGCAGTTCTTC. Residues: CASSLGEGYSNEQFF.

The genes are TRBV30 and TRBJ2-6; D gene unclear. V was cut by 1 base and J by 6 bases, with 10 bases left in between. The CDR3 consists of 14 residues. CDR1 GTSNPN and CDR2 SVGIG come from the germline V gene (reference sequence). CDR3: CAWSAYEKANVLTF. The CDR3 DNA reads TGTGCCTGGAGTGCGTATGAAAAGGCCAACGTCCTGACTTTC. The whole variable domain, filled in from reference TRBV30 and TRBJ2-6, reads SQTIHQWPATLVQPVGSPLSLECTVEGTSNPNLYWYRQAAGRGLQLLFYSVGIGQISSEVPQNLSASRPQDRQFILSSKKLLLSDSGFYLCAWSAYEKANVLTFGAGSRLTVL.

For the CDR3, the DNA is TGTGCCAGCAGCTTATGGGGAGGACGGACCGGGGAGCTGTTTTTT. Residues: CASSLWGGRTGELFF. This chain links TRBV7-3 with TRBJ2-2; perhaps TRBD2 as D (6 bases). Germline V gene data show CDR1 as SGHTA and CDR2 as FQGTGA. The CDR3 consists of 15 residues. V was cut by 2 bases and J by 5 bases, with 12 bases left in between.

There are many counts of this clonotype. The chain uses TRBV6-1 and TRBJ1-2, with 8 bases that match TRBD1. Trimming cost V 6 bases and J 2 bases; bases outside gene matches: 8. Germline V gene sequence: CDR1 MNHNS, CDR2 SASEGT. The CDR3 contains 15 residues. The CDR3 DNA reads TGTGCCAGCAGCCGGACAGGGCGGTCGAACTATGGCTACACCTTC. It encodes CASSRTGRSNYGYTF.

The V call is TRBV6-2 or TRBV6-3, the J call TRBJ2-3; TRBD2 might be the D (6 bases). The length of the CDR3 is 17 residues. Trimming shortened V by 2 bases and J by 3 bases, and 18 bases separated the two germline ends. CDR1 MNHEY and CDR2 SVGEGT come from the germline V gene. The CDR3 loop is CASSYGASFGGTDTQYF. In DNA form, the CDR3 reads TGTGCCAGCAGTTACGGGGCTAGTTTCGGGGGAACAGATACGCAGTATTTT.

This clonotype was seen ten or more times. One end of the junction is discordant with germline, which a read error may explain. The chain carries TRBV20-1 and TRBJ2-7; no reliable D call. The CDR3 totals 14 residues. Germline assignment: CDR1 DFQATT and CDR2 SNEGSKA (reference sequence). CDR3 in amino acids: CSAGDYLSSYEQYF. CDR3 nucleotides: TGCAGTGCTGGAGATTATCTGAGCTCCTACGAGCAGTACTTC.

This clonotype occurred many times. The V call is TRBV20-1, the J call TRBJ2-7; 12 bases are a match to TRBD2. Germline V gene sequence: CDR1 DFQATT, CDR2 SNEGSKA (reference sequence). The CDR3 runs to 17 residues. After removal of 0 bases from V and 3 bases from J, the junction contained 9 bases not matched to a gene. CDR3 loop: CSARDNGLAGGFYEQYF. CDR3 nucleotides: TGCAGTGCTAGAGATAATGGGCTAGCGGGAGGGTTCTACGAGCAGTACTTC.

This clonotype was found many times. The genes are TRBV28 and TRBJ2-7; D may be TRBD1 (6 bases). With 7 bases removed from V and 0 bases from J, the gap between germline ends came to 10 bases. The CDR3 consists of 13 residues. Germline-derived CDR1 and CDR2 are MDHEN and SYDVKM. The CDR3 region has the DNA TGTGCCAGCAACACAGGGTACTCCTACGAGCAGTACTTC. This gives the protein CASNTGYSYEQYF.